A single sample gave rise to the 9 T cell receptor beta chains below, sequenced in a study of immune cell composition in non-small cell lung cancer. Clones were read by immunoSEQ multiplex PCR, and TCRdb kept only the in-frame ones, dropping some. The sample yields around 2,400 clones, roughly 84% seen once. The sequenced sample consisted of lung tumor tissue. Receptors were obtained from a human donor with non-small cell lung cancer.

This chain joins TRBV28 and TRBJ2-4; the match to TRBD2 covers 7 bases. CDR1 MDHEN and CDR2 SYDVKM come from the germline V gene. J gave up 9 bases and V 5 bases, and 10 bases lay outside the gene matches. The CDR3 extends over 14 amino acids. Here the CDR3 reads CASSTPIRGGIQYF. CDR3 coding DNA: TGTGCCAGCAGTACCCCCATACGCGGGGGCATTCAGTACTTC.

The chain combines TRBV30 with TRBJ1-1; 7 positions agree with TRBD1. Germline V CDR1 and CDR2: GTSNPN, SVGIG (reference sequence). This CDR3 spans 13 amino acids. The V gene end was trimmed by 0 bases and the J gene end by 6 bases; junction bases not matched to a gene: 4. The chain's CDR3 is CAWSVEQGPEAFF. Here the CDR3 DNA reads TGTGCCTGGAGTGTAGAACAGGGGCCTGAAGCTTTCTTT.

A few counts support this clone. This chain connects TRBV30 to TRBJ2-5, with D possibly matching TRBD2 (5 bases). Germline V gives CDR1 GTSNPN, CDR2 SVGIG (reference sequence). This CDR3 is built from 14 residues. V lost 0 bases to trimming and J lost 13 bases, with 21 bases between them. This chain's CDR3 is CAWSVRSRLRARYF. The DNA of the CDR3 is TGTGCCTGGAGTGTACGGTCTCGCCTGAGGGCAAGGTACTTC.

The chain recombines TRBV28 with TRBJ2-1; 9 positions agree with TRBD1. The CDR3 is made up of 18 amino acids. CDR1 and CDR2 from the germline V gene are MDHEN and SYDVKM. V lost 6 bases, J lost 5 bases, and 17 bases stayed unmatched. The chain's CDR3 is CASRPMTGTGNYHNEQFF. The CDR3 DNA reads TGTGCCAGCAGACCTATGACCGGGACAGGGAATTATCACAATGAGCAGTTCTTC. Supplemented by reference TRBV28 and TRBJ2-1, the full variable domain reads DVKVTQSSRYLVKRTGEKVFLECVQDMDHENMFWYRQDPGLGLRLIYFSYDVKMKEKGDIPEGYSVSREKKERFSLILESASTNQTSMYLCASRPMTGTGNYHNEQFFGPGTRLTVL.

This chain links TRBV6-5 with TRBJ1-2; D ambiguous. Germline CDR1 is MNHEY and CDR2 is SVGAGI. The CDR3 totals 15 residues. Trimming cost V 4 bases and J 2 bases, with 14 bases left between them. The CDR3 is CASSSIMTGNYGYTF. The CDR3 DNA reads TGTGCCAGCAGTTCCATTATGACGGGGAACTATGGCTACACCTTC.

The V gene is TRBV27, the J gene TRBJ2-1; 7 bases agree with TRBD2. V was clipped by 2 bases and J by 8 bases; unmatched bases: 9. Germline values: CDR1 MNHEY, CDR2 SMNVEV (reference sequence). The CDR3 is 15 residues long. CDR3 loop: CASSLLAGVLDEQFF. CDR3 in DNA: TGTGCCAGCAGTTTACTGGCGGGAGTCTTGGATGAGCAGTTCTTC.

V is TRBV27 and J is TRBJ2-1; 11 positions agree with TRBD1. CDR3 length: 15 residues. CDR1 and CDR2 (germline): MNHEY, SMNVEV (reference sequence). The J segment lost 9 bases and the V segment lost 4 bases, leaving 8 bases of the junction unmatched. The CDR3 loop reads CASSYRDRGSGEQFF. The CDR3 DNA reads TGTGCCAGCAGTTACCGGGACAGGGGGAGTGGTGAGCAGTTCTTC.

V and J are TRBV7-2 and TRBJ2-1; 7 bases agree with TRBD1. Per the germline V gene, CDR1 is SGHTA and CDR2 is FQGNSA. This CDR3 is 11 amino acids long. The junction had 0 bases not matched to a gene; V was cut back by 4 bases and J by 9 bases. CDR3 protein: CASSYRGEQFF. The CDR3, as DNA: TGTGCCAGCAGCTACAGGGGTGAGCAGTTCTTC.

The chain recombines TRBV10-3 with TRBJ2-7; possible D gene TRBD2, 6 bases. Trimming took off 2 bases at V and 2 bases at J, with 10 bases between the two ends. CDR3 length: 14 residues. Per germline, CDR1 ENHRY and CDR2 SYGVKD. The CDR3 sequence: CAISEASVAYEQYF. In DNA, the CDR3 is TGTGCCATCAGTGAGGCTAGCGTCGCCTACGAGCAGTACTTC.